This TCR beta chain was retrieved from a study of cytomegalovirus exposure and HLA in healthy donors (dated by TCRdb to the late 2010s). Describing the broader study: According to an earlier analysis of a few hundred of the donors, 150 million to 200 million T cells yielded 117 million unique TCR beta sequences and about 280 Gb of sequence data. Roughly 300 gigabases of sequencing data and 80 million or so unique TCR sequences were included in an early release covering 550 to 800 HLA-typed donors. Of the 300 to 500 genotyped donors, 81% were placed in the genetic ancestry cluster associated with self-reported Caucasian donors. The study was designed to test whether signatures of past pathogen exposure could be identified by cataloging public T cell receptors. The study profiled the T cell repertoires of about 720 subjects by immunosequencing and related them to cytomegalovirus serostatus. Besides the first cohort of more than 650 subjects, a separate validation cohort made up of 120 different subjects was used. To predict cytomegalovirus infection status, the study brought together high-throughput TCR immunosequencing, statistical association of individual TCRs with disease status, and machine learning. A later analysis re-analyzed previously published TCR beta repertoires from about 730 donors and added high-resolution HLA genotyping to study TCR occurrence patterns. The later analysis used no new phenotypic data to find candidate immune exposures, relying instead on TCR beta sequences and their occurrence across donors. An earlier analysis of fewer than 750 of the donors used high-throughput TCR beta sequencing to judge whether each TCR beta V gene segment behaved as functional or pseudogenic. Donor age, sex, ethnicity and CMV serostatus were collected together with the repertoire data. In a later genetic analysis, genome-wide SNP genotypes for about three fifths of the roughly 670 donors were used, and that subset was treated as a discovery cohort. All discovery cohort repertoires had been generated using a single sequencing platform. Class I and class II HLA loci were covered by the typing at four-digit resolution. The number of donors typed differed by locus, with roughly 620-640 for A, B, C, DRB1 and DQB1, roughly 520 for DQA1, approximately 570 for DPA1, and around 460 for DPB1. Several DR-DQ haplotypes were handled as single units for association and clustering because linkage in the cohort was strong. Across approximately 420 genotyped donors of the cohort, an average of about 220,000 unique TCR beta nucleotide sequences per donor were sequenced, and about a sixth of those sequences were non-productive.

Library prep was done by the immunoSEQ multiplex PCR assay. For the multiplex PCR, a mixture combining 60 forward primers for TCR Vbeta segments and 13 reverse primers for TCR Jbeta segments was used. Amplification of the CDR3 region of rearranged TCR beta genes was performed with a multiplex PCR assay on genomic DNA. Amplified TCR beta libraries were sequenced as 87-base-pair reads on the Illumina HiSeq System. Regarding the original processing steps: A later analysis tallied around 80 million unique TCR beta chains across the 650 to 750 repertoires, and about 10 million of those chains were shared by two or more donors. To remove PCR and sequencing errors, raw reads were error-corrected and collapsed into unique sequences using a nearest-neighbor algorithm that merged closely related sequences. Alignment of CDR3 sequences to IMGT reference sequences was used to assign V, D and J gene segments. For a sequence to be retained, a match of at least six nucleotides was required to both a V gene segment and a J gene segment. A rearrangement counted as productive if the CDR3 had no stop codons and remained in frame with V and J, and every other rearrangement counted as non-productive. Following IMGT convention, CDR3 was defined as the stretch from the second conserved V-encoded cysteine to the conserved J-encoded phenylalanine. In an earlier analysis of around 600 of the donors, sequences lacking an unambiguous match to a single V gene segment were excluded. An earlier analysis of fewer than 750 of the donors called V segments functional above 56.7% productive rearrangements and segregating when the between-donor standard deviation exceeded 5%. A statistical classification framework was built for diagnosing cytomegalovirus status from the catalog of TCR beta chain sequences. In a later analysis, TCR nucleotide sequences were compared against IMGT/GENE-DB human TR gene sequences so that V and J genes could be assigned. A later analysis assigned CDR3 sequences and most-parsimonious VDJ recombination scenarios with the TCRdist pipeline. In a later analysis, each TCR beta chain was defined by its CDR3 amino acid sequence together with its V-gene family, and reads without a unique V-gene family were excluded. To address suspected cross-contamination and a sequencing artifact, a later analysis removed around 600 highly shared, low-generation-probability nucleotide sequences. In a later analysis, a clonal expansion index for each public chain was calculated from normalized within-repertoire ranks of inferred template counts. Generation probabilities in a later analysis came from a VDJ recombination model fitted to out-of-frame rearrangements, and those results were checked against IGoR. A later analysis scored TCR-TCR, TCR-HLA and TCR-CMV co-occurrence with hypergeometric tests, applying a repertoire-size bias correction to TCR pairs. In a later analysis, false discovery rates were estimated by permuting HLA or CMV assignments 20 times. In a later analysis, co-occurring TCRs were grouped using DBSCAN, and TCRdist sequence similarity was added for clustering within HLA-allele-positive subsets. Co-occurrence clustering excluded repertoires with fewer than 30,000 or more than 120,000 public chains, plus five with anomalous nucleotide sharing. The table comes from immuneACCESS by way of TCRdb, which keeps in-frame sequences with V and J called. Part of the clones is missing from these tables; in studies checked, under half for an unresolved V gene and the rest for unknown reasons. That table is the source of V, J and clone size, and D and trimming were worked out from the DNA. The sample records roughly 140,000 clones, over 60% of which are singletons. The ten top clones hold approximately 2.1% of the sample.

Turning to this clone: The antigen it recognizes is unknown. Within one base of it there is no much larger clone, and no base qualities were kept.

Study-wide findings and limitations: Over 15 rarely observed V segments, including chromosome 9 orphons, were excluded from the earlier analysis of about 610 of the donors because counts were too low. The cohort was sequenced for TCR beta chains only, and without alpha or paired-chain data the features that could be detected were limited. In an earlier analysis of around 600 of the donors, most TCR beta V segments were observed in productive rearrangements about 87% or about 30% of the time, broadly matching IMGT annotations. When HLA alleles, especially DR and DQ, strongly co-occurred, TCR associations were difficult to assign to individual alleles. The only immune exposure information available for the cohort was CMV serostatus. A later genetic analysis associated a missense DCLRE1C variant with V-gene and J-gene trimming of TCR beta chains, and an independent cohort replicated the association. In a later analysis, the rate of TCR association differed among HLA loci, with DRB1 alleles having the most associated TCRs and HLA-C alleles having the fewest. A few of the identified cytomegalovirus-associated TCR beta chains were confirmed in vitro to be specific for cytomegalovirus antigens. Correlated functional status among segregating V segments might reflect linkage disequilibrium, but an unknown experimental factor could not be ruled out. Compared with the approximately 700-donor mean, donors in an Asian-associated ancestry cluster had fewer N-insertions in productive TCRs, according to a later genetic analysis. In a later analysis, around 17,000 TCR beta sequences were associated with specific HLA alleles at a false discovery rate of 0.05. In a later analysis, HLA-associated TCR beta chains showed more clonal expansion and lower generation probabilities than non-associated chains that were equally common. A later analysis reported that several top co-occurrence clusters appeared linked to parvovirus B19, influenza, CMV and Epstein-Barr virus. A group of highly shared sequence variants was considered likely to be a technical artifact of the sequencing pipeline. Most TCR sequences were seen in very few donors, while some public TCRs were found in many individuals. A later analysis found that most CMV-associated TCR beta chains appeared HLA-restricted, with HLA associations seemingly driven largely by CMV exposure. Cytomegalovirus status was reported to be diagnosed by the classifier with high specificity and sensitivity in both the original and validation cohorts. A further reported finding was that TCR beta sequences accurately predicted the HLA-A and HLA-B alleles for most subjects in the first cohort. The study gave a list of about 170 TCR beta chains associated with cytomegalovirus. It was suggested by the authors that the approach could potentially be generalized to other disease states and immunological phenotypes. Because some donors lacked HLA typing at each locus, the association tests relied only on the typed subset. Presence/absence analyses assumed roughly uniform sequencing depth across donors, an assumption that may not hold.

The cohort was made up of hundreds of healthy bone marrow donors. At the time of sampling, all cohort members were nominally healthy, though unrecorded immune exposures were likely present. The donor was CMV seronegative and belonged to the group of approximately 320 seronegative cohort members. Every donor gave a peripheral blood sample, and the peripheral blood mononuclear cells from that sample were used for TCR beta sequencing. The Qiagen DNeasy Blood Extraction Kit was used to extract genomic DNA from the blood cell samples. The specimen was PBMCs. The receptor was isolated from a man aged 35-49 years in good health and CMV-seronegative.

The DNA reads TGTGCCAGCAGTTTCCCGGGACAGGGAAGCTACAATGAGCAGTTCTTC. Protein translation: CASSFPGQGSYNEQFF. This chain is built from TRBV27 and TRBJ2-1; 9 junctional bases match TRBD1. The germline V gene (reference sequence) yields MNHEY for CDR1 and SMNVEV for CDR2. The CDR3 has 16 amino acids, counting the end cysteine and phenylalanine. This entry keeps only the CDR3 DNA: 48 bases, framed from base 1. Trimming removed 3 bases from V and 3 bases from J; the gene matches leave 6 bases unexplained.